This T cell receptor beta chain comes out of a study of T cells in localized non-small cell lung cancer (dated by TCRdb to between 2020 and 2021). Study-level background: The study examined T cell repertoires in under 300 patients with early-stage NSCLC and compared tumors with uninvolved tumor-adjacent lungs. All 250 or so NSCLC patients in the cohort were treatment-naive and had localized lung tumors that were resected. Of the NSCLC patients, fewer than 150 were male and roughly 100 were female, and the mean age was roughly 61 years.

For CDR1 and CDR2, the germline V gene lists SGDLS and YYNGEE. At the junction V is shortened by 0 bases and J by 2 bases, with 8 bases in between. Its CDR3 holds 15 amino acids, cysteine through phenylalanine. Just the 45-base CDR3 DNA is kept, in frame starting at base 1. Results and caveats for the whole study, not just this receptor: Because multi-region tumor sequencing was not done, intratumor heterogeneity could not be ruled out. Higher blood T cell density associated with longer overall survival, while higher adjacent-lung clonality associated with shorter survival. Uninvolved tumor-adjacent lung showed the highest T cell clonality, higher than tumor, which suggests more focused antigenic responses in the uninvolved tumor-adjacent lung. Of the top 100 tumor clones, a median of approximately 60 were detected in paired uninvolved adjacent lung; under 35 were also among that lung's top 100. Because of the exploratory design, TCR variables were selected using unadjusted p-values without false-discovery rate correction.

At diagnosis, peripheral blood, uninvolved tumor-adjacent lung and tumor were collected and were preserved as a mix of fresh-frozen and FFPE material. For TCR repertoire profiling, the blood samples were analyzed as peripheral blood mononuclear cells. The immunoSEQ Assay was used to sequence TCR beta CDR3 regions from DNA. The authors processed their data as follows. To compute T cell density, TCR beta template counts were normalized to usable DNA, which was estimated by amplifying housekeeping genes. The preseqR package was used to estimate richness by extrapolating to 400,000 templates for PBMC samples and to 120,000 templates for tissue samples. Clonality was taken to be one minus Pielou's evenness. Tissue-enriched TCRs were identified through differential abundance testing performed on productive amino-acid clonotypes, with a minimum total count of 5 and an alpha of 0.1. The Jaccard Index and the Morisita Overlap Index were used to quantify repertoire overlap between compartments. GLIPH grouped TCR beta CDR3s together with public tetramer-defined viral CDR3s, and a viral motif had to include at least three viral sequences and also show V-gene enrichment. The table was pulled from immuneACCESS by TCRdb, which kept in-frame rearrangements only. Such tables lose some clones; where checked, under half of the loss comes from unresolved V genes, and the rest has no known cause. That table supplies the V and J calls and clone size; D and trimming were determined from the DNA. The sample contains fewer than 35,000 clones, about 91% of them found a single time. Of the sample, approximately 5.4% falls within the top ten clones.

Turning to this clone: This receptor's antigen is unknown. There are no base qualities to consult, and no much larger clone falls within one base.

The V and J segments used are TRBV9 and TRBJ2-2, and perhaps TRBD2 as D gene, on 6 matching bases. Sequencing was performed on PBMCs, taken before any cancer treatment. The origin of this receptor is a man between 40 and 70 years old with stage II lung adenocarcinoma. CDR3 reads: CASSVVGTNTGELFF. In nucleotides, the sequence is TGTGCCAGCAGCGTAGTGGGGACTAACACCGGGGAGCTGTTTTTT.